The TCR beta chain under discussion was sequenced for a study of T cell repertoires in cytomegalovirus infection. Study summary: Indicated by public TCR beta signatures were CMV infection and matching HLA type.

General study results and limits: Ex vivo, HLA-C-restricted CMV-specific TCR beta clonotypes prevailed over the rest of the response. Identification of carriers of CMV plus the relevant HLA was achieved through cumulative public TCR beta family frequency.

TCRdb reprocessed the reads via MiXCR and lists one record per CDR3 protein. Of a few hundred thousand distinct CDR3 sequences listed, 15% to 20% are singletons. The CDR3 is 13 residues long. The V gene lost 1 base and the J gene lost 8 bases, with 9 bases spanning the gap. Germline CDR1 LGHDT, CDR2 YNNKEL (reference sequence). Only a few counts were recorded for this clonotype. What it recognizes is unknown. This TCR came from a human donor in good health (CMV status not recorded). Some clones in this sample may be carry-over from other donors' samples. The chain recombines TRBV3-1 with TRBJ1-3, with unresolved D. Sequencing used CD8+ T cells from PBMCs. The CDR3 loop is CASSQAGADTIYF. CDR3 nucleotide sequence: TGTGCCAGCAGCCAAGCGGGTGCAGACACCATATATTTT. Supplemented by reference TRBV3-1 and TRBJ1-3, the full variable domain reads DTAVSQTPKYLVTQMGNDKSIKCEQNLGHDTMYWYKQDSKKFLKIMFSYNNKELIINETVPNRFSPKSPDKAHLNLHINSLELGDSAVYFCASSQAGADTIYFGEGSWLTVV.